This TCR beta chain was sequenced during a study of blood T cells in healthy people across ages. Study-level points and caveats: Comparison with aged donors showed that long-lived donors had more naive CD4+ cells and higher diversity.

CDR3 length: 14 amino acids. Looked up from germline, CDR1 is SGDLS and CDR2 is YYNGEE. The V end was cut by 3 bases, the J end by 11 bases, with 20 bases between. With a J-beta primer mix and a sample-barcoded 5' primer, a second PCR ran about 6 to 11 cycles. In TCRdb, the 5' RACE reads were re-called with MiXCR into one record per CDR3 protein. Found here are about 1.1 million distinct CDR3 sequences, roughly two fifths of them singletons; the top ten hold about 12%. Of note for this clonotype: Its antigen is not known.

The sample was blood. The chain combines TRBV9 with TRBJ2-5, with a tentative D call TRBD2 (5 bases). This clonotype originated in a man between 18 and 35 years old in good health. DNA for the CDR3: TGTGCCAGCAGCGCAGCACCCGACTACAATGAGCAGTACTTC. This codes for CASSAAPDYNEQYF.